These 28 T cell receptor beta chains came from one sample sequenced in a study of early T cells in non-severe SARS-CoV-2 infection. TCRdb reprocessed the 5' RACE reads with MiXCR, giving one entry per CDR3 protein. The data contain approximately 77,000 distinct CDR3 sequences, 9% to 15% of them singletons. Sequencing was performed on whole blood, taken at baseline. These receptors originate from an adult who was a healthcare worker with PCR-confirmed SARS-CoV-2 infection or an uninfected control (not recorded which). The donor label of this sample is uncertain.

This clonotype appeared many times. The gene calls are TRBV5-1 and TRBJ2-3; 9 bases line up with TRBD1. CDR1 is SGHRS, CDR2 YFSETQ, per germline. CDR3 length: 15 residues. The V segment lost 1 base and the J segment 1 base; nucleotides outside the gene matches: 1. CDR3 sequence reads: CASSLRTGGTDTQYF. The DNA of the CDR3 is TGCGCCAGCAGCTTGCGGACAGGGGGCACAGATACGCAGTATTTT.

This chain connects TRBV7-2 to TRBJ2-1, with TRBD2 identical over 7 bases. There are 16 residues in the CDR3. CDR1 is SGHTA and CDR2 is FQGNSA in the germline V gene. V gave up 4 bases and J gave up 7 bases; unmatched junction bases: 13. The CDR3 loop is CASSSLRGLQINEQFF. CDR3 DNA: TGTGCCAGCAGCTCCCTTAGGGGACTACAAATTAATGAGCAGTTCTTC.

This clonotype was recorded a few times. The chain joins TRBV6-1 to TRBJ1-6; D gene unclear. The ends were cut back, 8 bases at V and 0 bases at J, with 8 bases in the middle. The length of the CDR3 is 14 residues. The germline CDR1 and CDR2 sequences are MNHNS and SASEGT. In DNA form, the CDR3 reads TGTGCCAGCCTTTGGAGCTCCTATAATTCACCCCTCCACTTT. Translated: CASLWSSYNSPLHF.

This clonotype was found many times. This chain's CDR3 is CASRYGLAPETQYF. The CDR3 DNA sequence: TGTGCCAGCAGATACGGACTAGCTCCAGAGACCCAGTACTTC. The chain recombines TRBV7-2 with TRBJ2-5; 8 bases agree with TRBD2. Germline V CDR1 and CDR2: SGHTA, FQGNSA. This CDR3 region has 14 residues. The J segment lost 4 bases and the V segment lost 6 bases, leaving 7 bases of the junction unmatched.

The chain joins TRBV7-2 to TRBJ2-1; 8 bases fit TRBD2. Looked up from germline, CDR1 is SGHTA and CDR2 is FQGNSA. Unmatched junction bases numbered 5, after V lost 4 bases and J lost 0 bases. The CDR3 consists of 16 residues. The CDR3 coding sequence is TGTGCCAGCAGCTCCCTAGCGGGTAGCTCCTACAATGAGCAGTTCTTC. Amino acid sequence: CASSSLAGSSYNEQFF.

The chain recombines TRBV7-3 with TRBJ2-3; D call uncertain. Germline V lookup: CDR1 SGHTA, CDR2 FQGTGA. V was shortened by 4 bases and J by 0 bases, with 20 bases between the two germline ends. The CDR3 is made up of 18 amino acids. DNA for the CDR3: TGTGCCAGCAGCTGGGGTCTTCTCGGGCTAGGAAGCACAGATACGCAGTATTTT. It is translated as CASSWGLLGLGSTDTQYF.

This clonotype has just a few counts. V is TRBV6-2 or TRBV6-3 and J is TRBJ2-1; D not certain. Trimming removed 0 bases from V and 4 bases from J, with 7 bases in between. This CDR3 region has 14 residues. Germline V CDR1 and CDR2: MNHEY, SVGEGT. The CDR3 region is CASSYSGQYNEQFF. Written as DNA, the CDR3 is TGTGCCAGCAGTTACTCGGGTCAGTACAATGAGCAGTTCTTC.

This clonotype turned up a few times. V is TRBV6-4 and J is TRBJ2-2; D call uncertain. V shed 7 bases and J shed 5 bases, with 14 bases lying between them. The CDR3 consists of 14 residues. Germline CDR1 is MRHNA and CDR2 is SNTAGT. The CDR3 nucleotides are TGTGCCAGCATGAGTGGCCCTGCAACCGGGGAGCTGTTTTTT. It yields the protein CASMSGPATGELFF.

This clonotype was seen a handful of times. The rearrangement uses TRBV29-1 and TRBJ2-3, with D perhaps given as TRBD1 or TRBD2 (5 bases each). The ends were cut back, 6 bases at V and 4 bases at J, with 20 bases in the middle. The CDR3 is made up of 15 amino acids. In germline, CDR1 is SQVTM, CDR2 ANQGSEA. CDR3 in DNA: TGCAGCGTAGTCGACCGGGACGGAGAGGCAGATACGCAGTATTTT. Protein product: CSVVDRDGEADTQYF.

This clonotype was counted many times. The chain is built from TRBV29-1 and TRBJ2-3; TRBD2 matches at 15 bases. The length of the CDR3 is 16 residues. Germline loops: CDR1 SQVTM, CDR2 ANQGSEA. V trimming: 7 bases; J trimming: 8 bases; junction bases outside the gene matches: 13. This chain's CDR3 is CSARPGLAGGTVTQYF. The CDR3 DNA is TGCAGCGCCAGACCGGGACTAGCGGGGGGCACGGTTACGCAGTATTTT.

The V call is TRBV11-2, the J call TRBJ1-1; D unclear. The CDR3 contains 13 residues. Trimming took off 0 bases at V and 10 bases at J, with 12 bases between the two ends. Germline V gene lookup returns CDR1 SGHAT and CDR2 FQNNGV. CDR3 in amino acids: CASSLDNQRGAFF. In nucleotides, the CDR3 is TGTGCCAGCAGCTTAGATAACCAACGTGGAGCTTTCTTT.

The chain employs TRBV12-3 or TRBV12-4 and TRBJ2-5, with 7 positions matching TRBD2. This CDR3 comprises 13 residues. The V and J ends lost 3 bases and 4 bases, in that order; junction bases with no gene match: 2. CDR3 DNA sequence: TGTGCCAGCAGTTTCGGCGGGAGAGAGACCCAGTACTTC. It specifies CASSFGGRETQYF.

The chain combines TRBV4-1 with TRBJ2-2; 11 positions agree with TRBD2. CDR1 and CDR2 (germline): MGHRA, YSYEKL. After removal of 2 bases from V and 1 base from J, the junction contained 3 bases not matched to a gene. The CDR3 is made up of 17 amino acids. CDR3 in DNA: TGCGCCAGCAGCCAAATGACTAGCGGGAAGAACACCGGGGAGCTGTTTTTT. It yields the protein CASSQMTSGKNTGELFF.

The rearrangement uses TRBV13 and TRBJ2-5; 12 bases are shared with TRBD2. J was trimmed by 5 bases and V by 2 bases; bases with no gene match: 6. This CDR3 spans 16 amino acids. The germline V gene has CDR1 PRHDT and CDR2 FYEKMQ (reference sequence). CDR3 sequence: CASSLRTSGNRETQYF. Here the CDR3 DNA reads TGTGCCAGCAGCTTAAGGACTAGCGGGAATCGGGAGACCCAGTACTTC.

In its sample, this clonotype was seen many times. The chain is built from TRBV4-1 and TRBJ1-2, with D unresolved. The CDR3 totals 18 residues. Germline lookup yields CDR1 MGHRA and CDR2 YSYEKL. Trimming removed 2 bases at V and 8 bases at J, with 27 bases between. The chain's CDR3 is CASSQNRGTGTDVRGYTF. The DNA for the CDR3 is TGCGCCAGCAGCCAAAATCGAGGTACGGGAACAGACGTTCGGGGCTACACCTTC.

The chain recombines TRBV21-1 with TRBJ1-1. TRBV21-1 is a known pseudogene. The CDR3 totals 10 residues. The CDR3 bases are TGTGCCAGCAGGGCCGAGGGAGCTTTCTTT. Translation gives CASRAEGAFF.

This clonotype occurred a few times. The genes are TRBV6-1 and TRBJ2-1; TRBD1 matches 8 bases. The CDR3 length is 13 residues. With 3 bases clipped from V and 5 bases from J, the junction kept 0 bases outside the gene matches. Germline-derived CDR1 and CDR2 are MNHNS and SASEGT. The CDR3 loop is CASSEDRDNEQFF. CDR3 nucleotides: TGTGCCAGCAGTGAGGACAGGGACAATGAGCAGTTCTTC.

The V call is TRBV19, the J call TRBJ1-2; unclear D gene. The germline gives CDR1 LNHDA, CDR2 SQIVND (reference sequence). This CDR3 has 14 residues. V shed 7 bases and J shed 4 bases, with 16 bases lying between them. This CDR3 reads CASTLGPGSYGYTF. The CDR3 DNA reads as TGTGCCAGTACTCTTGGACCGGGAAGCTATGGCTACACCTTC.

V usage is TRBV10-3 and J usage is TRBJ2-1; D ambiguous. Per germline, CDR1 ENHRY and CDR2 SYGVKD. The ends were cut back, 7 bases at V and 8 bases at J, with 15 bases in the middle. This CDR3 has 13 residues. The CDR3, as DNA: TGTGCCATCACAGGAGTAAGGTCGGATGAGCAGTTCTTC. Its protein product is CAITGVRSDEQFF.

This chain links TRBV5-1 with TRBJ2-7; 12 bases align to TRBD2. Trimming cost V 3 bases and J 3 bases; bases outside gene matches: 7. The germline CDR1 and CDR2 sequences are SGHRS and YFSETQ. The CDR3 has 16 residues. The CDR3 loop reads CASSWAGLAGIYEQYF. The CDR3 DNA follows: TGCGCCAGCAGCTGGGCCGGACTAGCGGGGATCTACGAGCAGTACTTC.

The chain combines TRBV5-1 with TRBJ1-4; 7 bases fit TRBD1. The CDR3 covers 14 residues. CDR1 SGHRS and CDR2 YFSETQ come from the germline V gene. V gave up 3 bases and J gave up 5 bases; unmatched junction bases: 4. The DNA for the CDR3 is TGCGCCAGCAGCTCCGGGACAGCGAATGAAAAACTGTTTTTT. Translating it yields CASSSGTANEKLFF.

There are a few counts of this clonotype. CDR3: CASSLFAGNYGYTF. Written as DNA, the CDR3 is TGTGCCAGCAGTTTGTTTGCAGGGAACTATGGCTACACCTTC. The rearrangement uses TRBV12-3 or TRBV12-4 and TRBJ1-2; possibly TRBD1 for D (5 bases). The CDR3 consists of 14 residues. Trimming left V 3 bases short and J 2 bases short, with 10 bases between.

The gene calls are TRBV12-5 and TRBJ1-1, with 7 positions matching TRBD1. The CDR3 is 15 amino acids. From germline, CDR1 is LGHNT and CDR2 FRNRAP. Unmatched junction bases numbered 9, after V lost 2 bases and J lost 6 bases. CDR3 DNA sequence: TGTGCTAGTGGTTTGACACAGGACAGGTTGTCTGAAGCTTTCTTT. Translated, it gives CASGLTQDRLSEAFF.

The J gene is TRBJ2-2, the V gene TRBV10-2; 13 bases are shared with TRBD2. With V trimmed by 5 bases and J by 5 bases, 2 bases remained unmatched. This CDR3 contains 15 residues. Germline V gene sequence: CDR1 WSHSY, CDR2 SAAADI. CDR3 region: CASSWTSGGTGELFF. DNA of the CDR3: TGCGCCAGCAGTTGGACTAGCGGGGGAACCGGGGAGCTGTTTTTT.

The chain combines TRBV5-6 with TRBJ2-4; 8 nucleotides line up with TRBD1. This CDR3 region has 16 residues. Per the germline V gene, CDR1 is SGHDT and CDR2 is YYEEEE. Trimming removed 0 bases from V and 3 bases from J; junction bases left unmatched: 5. The CDR3 DNA is TGTGCCAGCAGCTTGGCGACAGGGGATGGCAAAAACATTCAGTACTTC. Translated: CASSLATGDGKNIQYF. Variable domain in full (rest from reference TRBV5-6 and TRBJ2-4): DAGVTQSPTHLIKTRGQQVTLRCSPKSGHDTVSWYQQALGQGPQFIFQYYEEEERQRGNFPDRFSGHQFPNYSSELNVNALLLGDSALYLCASSLATGDGKNIQYFGAGTRLSVL.

This clonotype turned up a few times. The CDR3: CASSYITGANSPLHF. In DNA form, the CDR3 reads TGTGCCAGCAGCTATATTACAGGGGCTAATTCACCCCTCCACTTT. The chain employs TRBV5-5 and TRBJ1-6; 7 nucleotides match TRBD1. The CDR3 consists of 15 residues. Germline V gives CDR1 SGHKS, CDR2 YYEKEE (reference sequence). V shed 3 bases and J 6 bases; nucleotides not matched to a gene: 6.

This clonotype has just a few counts. The chain joins TRBV10-2 to TRBJ2-7; a possible D gene is TRBD2 (5 bases). The CDR3 has 14 residues. V was trimmed by 3 bases and J by 0 bases, leaving 9 bases between them. The germline V gene encodes CDR1 WSHSY and CDR2 SAAADI. CDR3 amino acids: CASSDTGSSYEQYF. CDR3 coding DNA: TGCGCCAGCAGTGATACGGGGTCCTCCTACGAGCAGTACTTC.

The rearrangement joins TRBV3-1 to TRBJ2-7; no clear D gene. The CDR3 runs to 13 residues. Germline-derived CDR1 and CDR2 are LGHDT and YNNKEL (reference sequence). V was clipped by 4 bases and J by 3 bases, with 10 bases between them. CDR3 coding DNA: TGTGCCAGCAGCCGGAACCCCTACTACGAGCAGTACTTC. Translation gives CASSRNPYYEQYF.